The 22 T cell receptor beta chains reported below all come from one sample, sequenced in a study of identical twins (TCRdb year 2016). The library relied on 5' RACE. The sequencing machine was an Illumina HiSeq 2000. TCRdb reprocessing: public reads trimmed at Q25 with fastp, clones called with MiXCR, in-frame beta chains kept. Every CDR3 protein is listed once, alongside the most common genes and DNA of its rows. In this sample the table shows 450,000 or so distinct CDR3 sequences, approximately 15% of which occur a single time. Clones ranked in the top ten supply around 0.48% of the sample. This same sample was also taken into another study, of yellow fever vaccine responses in identical twins.

Sequenced sample: CD4+ T cells sorted from blood. Receptors originate from a woman in her late teens or twenties in good health.

This clonotype was detected only a few times. The V call is TRBV3-1, the J call TRBJ2-1; D is unresolved. The CDR3 extends over 15 amino acids. Germline V gene sequence: CDR1 LGHDT, CDR2 YNNKEL (reference sequence). V was trimmed by 4 bases and J by 7 bases, leaving 17 bases between them. The CDR3 is CASSRLLHGSNEQFF. DNA of the CDR3: TGTGCCAGCAGCCGATTATTACACGGTTCGAATGAGCAGTTCTTC.

This rearrangement joins TRBV28 to TRBJ1-1, with D possibly TRBD1 on 6 matching bases. The CDR3 extends over 15 amino acids. CDR1 is MDHEN, CDR2 SYDVKM, per germline. Trimming removed 7 bases from V and 0 bases from J, with 15 bases in between. CDR3 DNA: TGTGCCAGCACCACCACCTGGGACATGAACACTGAAGCTTTCTTT. It specifies CASTTTWDMNTEAFF.

This clonotype was seen more than once but under ten times. The chain recombines TRBV25-1 with TRBJ1-1, with D perhaps TRBD1 (5 bases). Deletions cut 6 bases from V and 0 bases from J, with 11 bases between. Germline lookup yields CDR1 MGHDK and CDR2 SYGVNS. The CDR3 totals 14 residues. CDR3 amino acids: CASSGGPLNTEAFF. As DNA, the CDR3 is TGTGCCAGCAGCGGGGGTCCATTGAACACTGAAGCTTTCTTT.

This clonotype was seen more than once but under ten times. The genes are TRBV20-1 and TRBJ2-5; 12 bases are shared with TRBD2. V dropped 3 bases and J dropped 5; count of bases not matched to a gene: 1. The CDR3 consists of 13 residues. The V gene's germline CDR1 is DFQATT and CDR2 SNEGSKA (reference sequence). The CDR3 DNA reads as TGCAGTGCTAGCGGGACTAGCGGGGAGACCCAGTACTTC. Amino acid sequence: CSASGTSGETQYF.

This clonotype was seen ten or more times. The V gene is TRBV12-3 or TRBV12-4, the J gene TRBJ2-3, with D perhaps TRBD1 or TRBD2 (5 bases each). The CDR3 is 14 residues long. With 3 bases removed from V and 1 base from J, the gap between germline ends came to 8 bases. The CDR3: CASSFMGGTDTQYF. In nucleotides, the CDR3 is TGTGCCAGCAGTTTCATGGGGGGCACAGATACGCAGTATTTT.

This clonotype was seen a handful of times. The chain is built from TRBV14 and TRBJ2-5; D remains unclear. Germline lookup yields CDR1 SGHDN and CDR2 FVKESK. This CDR3 region has 12 residues. V shed 3 bases and J shed 3 bases, with 5 bases lying between them. CDR3 sequence (DNA): TGTGCCAGCAGCCAGGCGAAAGAGACCCAGTACTTC. Protein: CASSQAKETQYF.

The chain has TRBV12-3 or TRBV12-4 and TRBJ1-4; unclear D gene. V shed 5 bases and J shed 8 bases, with 3 bases lying between them. The CDR3 runs to 10 residues. CDR3 sequence (DNA): TGTGCCAGCAGTCGGGAAAAACTGTTTTTT. Residues: CASSREKLFF.

In its sample, this clonotype was seen a few times. The chain is built from TRBV7-8 and TRBJ2-7; 8 bases match TRBD1. Trimming removed 7 bases from V and 3 bases from J; junction bases left unmatched: 11. This CDR3 region has 15 residues. Germline assignment: CDR1 SGHVS and CDR2 FQNEAQ. CDR3 bases: TGTGCCAGCAACTTTCGGACAGGGAGGATCTACGAGCAGTACTTC. Translation: CASNFRTGRIYEQYF.

The CDR3 bases are TGTGCCAGCAGTTCTCAAAGCCGGGACAGGGGCCACTGGACCATATATTTT. Protein sequence: CASSSQSRDRGHWTIYF. The genes are TRBV12-3 or TRBV12-4 and TRBJ1-3; TRBD1 agrees at 10 bases. The J segment lost 10 bases and the V segment lost 4 bases, leaving 16 bases of the junction unmatched. CDR3 length: 17 amino acids.

V and J are TRBV4-2 and TRBJ2-3, with D possibly being TRBD1 or TRBD2 (5 bases each). V was clipped by 3 bases and J by 0 bases, with 19 bases between them. Germline CDR1 is LGHNA and CDR2 is YNFKEQ. There are 18 residues in the CDR3. This chain's CDR3 is CASSQDGLRGFSTDTQYF. DNA for the CDR3: TGTGCCAGCAGCCAGGACGGACTTAGGGGATTTAGCACAGATACGCAGTATTTT.

The chain uses TRBV5-1 and TRBJ2-5; 11 bases match TRBD2. Germline assignment: CDR1 SGHRS and CDR2 YFSETQ. This CDR3 is built from 16 residues. V lost 3 bases to trimming and J lost 3 bases; unmatched junction nucleotides: 7. The CDR3 sequence: CASSSGSGGAKETQYF. DNA of the CDR3: TGCGCCAGCAGCTCCGGTAGCGGGGGGGCGAAAGAGACCCAGTACTTC.

This clonotype occurred a few times. This chain uses TRBV2 with TRBJ2-1; 7 bases map to TRBD1. CDR1 and CDR2 from the germline V gene are SNHLY and FYNNEI. The CDR3 consists of 13 residues. V gave up 5 bases and J gave up 5 bases; unmatched junction bases: 3. The CDR3 coding sequence is TGTGCCAGCAGTCGGGACAGCGACAATGAGCAGTTCTTC. Translating it yields CASSRDSDNEQFF.

There are many counts of this clonotype. The chain combines TRBV12-3 or TRBV12-4 with TRBJ2-5; D is perhaps TRBD2 (6 bases). Trimming shortened V by 6 bases and J by 7 bases, and 15 bases separated the two germline ends. CDR3 length: 13 amino acids. The CDR3 here is CASRPGELGTQYF. CDR3 nucleotides: TGTGCCAGCAGGCCGGGAGAATTGGGGACCCAGTACTTC.

In this sample, this clonotype turned up once. This sequence joins TRBV20-1 and TRBJ2-5; possibly TRBD1 for D (6 bases). The V gene's germline CDR1 is DFQATT and CDR2 SNEGSKA (reference sequence). This CDR3 spans 15 amino acids. V lost 5 bases and J 2 bases, leaving 18 bases between the germline ends. The CDR3 bases are TGCAGTGCTTGCCCTCCCGGACAGAGACAAGAGACCCAGTACTTC. Protein sequence: CSACPPGQRQETQYF.

In its sample, this clonotype was seen many times. The rearrangement joins TRBV12-3 or TRBV12-4 to TRBJ2-1, with 10 nucleotides matching TRBD2. The J segment lost 7 bases and the V segment lost 6 bases, leaving 9 bases of the junction unmatched. CDR3 length: 15 residues. CDR3 DNA: TGTGCCAGCAGCCTCGGACTAGCGGTGGGGAATGAGCAGTTCTTC. Its translation is CASSLGLAVGNEQFF.

The CDR3 DNA is TGCAGTGCCGACGTAGCGGGAGGGCCCTACGAGCAGTACTTC. Translated, it gives CSADVAGGPYEQYF. The chain employs TRBV20-1 and TRBJ2-7; 11 positions agree with TRBD2. The V segment lost 6 bases and the J segment 2 bases; nucleotides outside the gene matches: 6. This CDR3 is built from 14 residues. CDR1 and CDR2 from the germline V gene are DFQATT and SNEGSKA (reference sequence).

In the case of this clonotype: A read error may account for a junction end that differs from germline. The chain combines TRBV2 with TRBJ2-1; TRBD2 matches 10 bases. The germline V gene encodes CDR1 SNHLY and CDR2 FYNNEI. The CDR3 totals 18 residues. CDR3 nucleotide sequence: TGTACCAGCAGTGACGTCGCTAGCGGGAGAATAAGGATGAATGAGCAGTTCTTC. Translation gives CTSSDVASGRIRMNEQFF.

The table lists this clonotype with a few counts. J is TRBJ2-3 and V is TRBV20-1, with 9 bases fitting TRBD1. CDR1 DFQATT and CDR2 SNEGSKA come from the germline V gene (reference sequence). CDR3 size: 14 residues. Unmatched junction bases numbered 8, after V lost 5 bases and J lost 5 bases. The CDR3 reads CSAPNRGQGDTQYF. CDR3 DNA: TGCAGTGCTCCCAACAGGGGGCAGGGAGATACGCAGTATTTT.

This clonotype was picked up a small number of times. V and J are TRBV12-3 or TRBV12-4 and TRBJ2-7, with TRBD1 matching 7 bases. V was pared by 9 bases and J by 6 bases, with 11 bases of the junction left unmatched. The CDR3 length is 13 residues. The CDR3 sequence: CASGGLTGLEQYF. CDR3 bases: TGTGCCAGTGGGGGCCTGACAGGGCTCGAGCAGTACTTC.

The chain links TRBV29-1 to TRBJ2-3; TRBD1 might be the D (6 bases). The CDR3 covers 16 residues. V lost 7 bases and J 0 bases, leaving 20 bases between the germline ends. Germline assignment: CDR1 SQVTM and CDR2 ANQGSEA. CDR3 loop: CSARKDSSSSTDTQYF. The CDR3 DNA reads as TGCAGCGCCAGGAAGGACAGCAGCTCTAGCACAGATACGCAGTATTTT.

CDR3 loop: CATLETGTNYGYTF. The CDR3 DNA reads TGTGCCACCCTGGAGACAGGGACTAACTATGGCTACACCTTC. This chain uses TRBV6-1 with TRBJ1-2; 7 nucleotides match TRBD1. V shed 10 bases, J shed 0 bases, and the junction held 8 bases outside the gene matches. There are 14 residues in the CDR3. Germline V gives CDR1 MNHNS, CDR2 SASEGT.

The gene calls are TRBV24-1 and TRBJ2-1, with D perhaps matching TRBD2 (6 bases). This CDR3 has 16 residues. Trimming removed 4 bases from V and 0 bases from J, with 12 bases in between. Per the germline V gene, CDR1 is KGHDR and CDR2 is SFDVKD. This CDR3 is CATSDRDGSSYNEQFF. The CDR3 coding sequence is TGTGCCACCAGTGACCGGGACGGGAGCTCCTACAATGAGCAGTTCTTC.